This T cell receptor (beta chain) was recorded in a study of shared clonotypes between healthy human individuals. Several immunoSEQ plates held equal portions of the genomic DNA taken from each subset. Method: immunoSEQ multiplex PCR; TCRdb's copy keeps in-frame clones and lacks some. This sample has under 1,100,000 clones, with about 75% found just once. CD4+ cells underwent separation, giving CD45RA+ naive and CD45RA-negative memory subsets. Study-wide findings and caveats: Generation of non-shared clonotypes was less probable than generation of clonotypes shared by all four donors. Donors were few, which limited the genetic and exposure-history diversity represented.

This clone has just a few counts. What it binds is not known. The sequencing sample was made of memory CD4+ T cells sorted from blood. Specified subset: CD45RA-negative fraction. The TCR comes from a man younger than 35 in good health.

The CDR3 DNA is TGTGCCAGCAGTACAAGCAGGGGGCGGTATGGCTACACCTTC. It translates to CASSTSRGRYGYTF. J is TRBJ1-2 and V is TRBV28, with TRBD1 matching 8 bases. The CDR3 totals 14 residues. Germline CDR1 and CDR2: MDHEN and SYDVKM. V dropped 5 bases and J dropped 5; count of bases not matched to a gene: 7.